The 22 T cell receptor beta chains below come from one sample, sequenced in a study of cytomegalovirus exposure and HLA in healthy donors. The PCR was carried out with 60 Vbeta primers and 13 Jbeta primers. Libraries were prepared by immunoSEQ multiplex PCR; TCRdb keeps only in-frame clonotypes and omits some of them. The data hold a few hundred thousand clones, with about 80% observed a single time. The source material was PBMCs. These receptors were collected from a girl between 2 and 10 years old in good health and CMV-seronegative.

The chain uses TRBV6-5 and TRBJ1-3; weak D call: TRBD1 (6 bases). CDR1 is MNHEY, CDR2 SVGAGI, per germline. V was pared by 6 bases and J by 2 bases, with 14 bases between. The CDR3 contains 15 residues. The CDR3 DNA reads TGTGCCAGCAGCCGTGGGTCAGGGGCTGGAAACACCATATATTTT. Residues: CASSRGSGAGNTIYF.

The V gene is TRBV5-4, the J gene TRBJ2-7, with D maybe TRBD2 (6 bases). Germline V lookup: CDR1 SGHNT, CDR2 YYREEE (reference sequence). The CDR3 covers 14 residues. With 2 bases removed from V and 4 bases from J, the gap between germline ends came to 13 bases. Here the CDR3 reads CASSLVGRRYEQYF. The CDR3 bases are TGTGCCAGCAGCTTAGTCGGGAGAAGGTACGAGCAGTACTTC.

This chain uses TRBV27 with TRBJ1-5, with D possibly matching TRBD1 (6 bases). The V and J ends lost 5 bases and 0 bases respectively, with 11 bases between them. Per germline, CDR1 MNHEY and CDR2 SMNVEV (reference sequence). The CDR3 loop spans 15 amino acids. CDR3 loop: CASSPSRGSNQPQHF. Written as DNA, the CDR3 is TGTGCCAGCAGTCCCTCCAGGGGTAGCAATCAGCCCCAGCATTTT.

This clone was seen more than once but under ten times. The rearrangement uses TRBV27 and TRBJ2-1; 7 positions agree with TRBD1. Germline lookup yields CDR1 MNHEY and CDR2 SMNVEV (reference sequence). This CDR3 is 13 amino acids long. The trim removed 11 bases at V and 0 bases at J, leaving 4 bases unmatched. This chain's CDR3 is CASGGDSYNEQFF. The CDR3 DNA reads TGTGCCTCAGGGGGTGACTCCTACAATGAGCAGTTCTTC.

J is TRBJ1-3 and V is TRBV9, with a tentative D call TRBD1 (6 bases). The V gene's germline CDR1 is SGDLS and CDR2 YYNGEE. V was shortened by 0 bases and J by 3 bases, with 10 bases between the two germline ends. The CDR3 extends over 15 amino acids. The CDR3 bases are TGTGCCAGCAGCGTAGAACCCAGGGGTGGAAACACCATATATTTT. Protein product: CASSVEPRGGNTIYF.

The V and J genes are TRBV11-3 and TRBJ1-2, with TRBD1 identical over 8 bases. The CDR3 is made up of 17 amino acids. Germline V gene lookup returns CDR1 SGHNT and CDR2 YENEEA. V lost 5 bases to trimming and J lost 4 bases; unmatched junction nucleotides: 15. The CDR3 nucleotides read TGTGCCAGCAGCCCCGCTTGGGCGACAGGGGCTTTCTATGGCTACACCTTC. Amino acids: CASSPAWATGAFYGYTF.

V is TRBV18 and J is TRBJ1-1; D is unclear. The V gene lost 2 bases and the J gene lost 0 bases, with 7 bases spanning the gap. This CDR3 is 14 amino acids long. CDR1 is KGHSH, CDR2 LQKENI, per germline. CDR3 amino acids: CASSPKQLNTEAFF. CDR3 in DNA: TGTGCCAGCTCACCAAAACAGTTGAACACTGAAGCTTTCTTT.

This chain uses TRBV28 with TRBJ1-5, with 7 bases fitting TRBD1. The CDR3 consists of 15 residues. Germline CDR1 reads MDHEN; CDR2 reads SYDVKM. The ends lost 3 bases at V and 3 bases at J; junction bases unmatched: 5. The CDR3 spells CASSLGDRYNQPQHF. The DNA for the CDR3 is TGTGCCAGCAGTTTGGGGGACAGATACAATCAGCCCCAGCATTTT.

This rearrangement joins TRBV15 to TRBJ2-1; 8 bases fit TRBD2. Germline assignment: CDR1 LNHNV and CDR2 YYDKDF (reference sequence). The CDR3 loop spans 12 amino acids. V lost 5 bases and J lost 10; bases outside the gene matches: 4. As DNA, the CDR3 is TGTGCCACCAGCGTCTCGGGGGGGGAGCAGTTCTTC. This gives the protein CATSVSGGEQFF. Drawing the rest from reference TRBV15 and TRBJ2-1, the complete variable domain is DAMVIQNPRYQVTQFGKPVTLSCSQTLNHNVMYWYQQKSSQAPKLLFHYYDKDFNNEADTPDNFQSRRPNTSFCFLDIRSPGLGDTAMYLCATSVSGGEQFFGPGTRLTVL.

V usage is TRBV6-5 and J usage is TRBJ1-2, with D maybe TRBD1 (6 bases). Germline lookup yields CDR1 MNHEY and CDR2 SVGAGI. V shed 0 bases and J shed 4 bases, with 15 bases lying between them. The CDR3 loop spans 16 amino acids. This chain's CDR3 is CASSYSIRGMVYGYTF. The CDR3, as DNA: TGTGCCAGCAGTTACTCGATCAGGGGAATGGTCTATGGCTACACCTTC.

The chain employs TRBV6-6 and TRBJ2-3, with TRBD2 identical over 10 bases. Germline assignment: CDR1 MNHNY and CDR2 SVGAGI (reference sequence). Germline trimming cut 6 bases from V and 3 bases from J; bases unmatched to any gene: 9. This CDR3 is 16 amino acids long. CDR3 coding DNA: TGTGCCAGCAGACCTCTAGCGGGAGTAGGTACAGATACGCAGTATTTT. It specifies CASRPLAGVGTDTQYF.

The CDR3 DNA follows: TGCGCCAGCAGCGAAGGGGGTCCCACTACGAGGACTGAAGCTTTCTTT. Translation gives CASSEGGPTTRTEAFF. The chain links TRBV5-1 to TRBJ1-1; perhaps TRBD1 as D (6 bases). The V gene lost 4 bases and the J gene lost 5 bases, with 21 bases spanning the gap. CDR3 length: 16 residues. The germline V gene encodes CDR1 SGHRS and CDR2 YFSETQ.

The chain's CDR3 is CASKGRTGKNTGELFF. The DNA for the CDR3 is TGTGCCAGCAAGGGTAGGACGGGGAAGAACACCGGGGAGCTGTTTTTT. The chain links TRBV25-1 to TRBJ2-2, with D perhaps TRBD2 (5 bases). CDR3 length: 16 residues. V shed 7 bases and J shed 1 base, with 16 bases lying between them. Looked up from germline, CDR1 is MGHDK and CDR2 is SYGVNS.

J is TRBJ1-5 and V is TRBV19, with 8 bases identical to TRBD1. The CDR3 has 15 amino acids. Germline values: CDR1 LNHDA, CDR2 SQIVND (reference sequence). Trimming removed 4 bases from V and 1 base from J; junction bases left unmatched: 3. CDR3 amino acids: CASSRDRGSNQPQHF. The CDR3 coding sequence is TGTGCCAGTAGTAGAGACAGGGGAAGCAATCAGCCCCAGCATTTT.

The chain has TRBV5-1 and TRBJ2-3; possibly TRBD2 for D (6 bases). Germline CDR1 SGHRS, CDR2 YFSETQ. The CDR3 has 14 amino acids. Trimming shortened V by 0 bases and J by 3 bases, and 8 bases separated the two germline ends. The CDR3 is CASSLGRETDTQYF. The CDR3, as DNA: TGCGCCAGCAGCTTGGGGAGGGAAACAGATACGCAGTATTTT.

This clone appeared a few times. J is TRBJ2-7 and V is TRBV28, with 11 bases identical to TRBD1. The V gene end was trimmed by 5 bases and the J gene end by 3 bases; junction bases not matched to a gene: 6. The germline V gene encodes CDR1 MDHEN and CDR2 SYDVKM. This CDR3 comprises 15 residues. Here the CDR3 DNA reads TGTGCCAGCAGTCCCTCCGGGACAGGGGGCTACGAGCAGTACTTC. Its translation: CASSPSGTGGYEQYF. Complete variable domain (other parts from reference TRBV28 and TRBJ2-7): DVKVTQSSRYLVKRTGEKVFLECVQDMDHENMFWYRQDPGLGLRLIYFSYDVKMKEKGDIPEGYSVSREKKERFSLILESASTNQTSMYLCASSPSGTGGYEQYFGPGTRLTVT.

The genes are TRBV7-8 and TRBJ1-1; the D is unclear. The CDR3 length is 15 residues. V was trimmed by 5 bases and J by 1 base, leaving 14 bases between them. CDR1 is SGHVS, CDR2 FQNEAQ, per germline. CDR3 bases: TGTGCCAGCAGCGCTAGGCCGGGGTCGAACACTGAAGCTTTCTTT. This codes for CASSARPGSNTEAFF.

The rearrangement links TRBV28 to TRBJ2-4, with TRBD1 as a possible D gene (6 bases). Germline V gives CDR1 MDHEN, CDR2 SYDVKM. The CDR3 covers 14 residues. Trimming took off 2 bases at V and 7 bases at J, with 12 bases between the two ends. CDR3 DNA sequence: TGTGCCAGCAGTTTAGAAACAGGGTGGAACATTCAGTACTTC. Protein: CASSLETGWNIQYF.

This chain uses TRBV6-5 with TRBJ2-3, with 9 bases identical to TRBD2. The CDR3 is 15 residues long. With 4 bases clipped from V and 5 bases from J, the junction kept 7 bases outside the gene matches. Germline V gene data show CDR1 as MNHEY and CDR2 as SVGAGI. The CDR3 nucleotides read TGTGCCAGCAGTTCGGATAGCGGGAGTCTAGATACGCAGTATTTT. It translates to CASSSDSGSLDTQYF.

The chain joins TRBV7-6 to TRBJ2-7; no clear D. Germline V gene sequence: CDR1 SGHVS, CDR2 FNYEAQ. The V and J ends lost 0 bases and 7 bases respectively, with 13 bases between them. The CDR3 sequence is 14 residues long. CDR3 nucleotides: TGTGCCAGCAGCTTAGCCCGCGCGGTGGGTGAGCAGTACTTC. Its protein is CASSLARAVGEQYF.

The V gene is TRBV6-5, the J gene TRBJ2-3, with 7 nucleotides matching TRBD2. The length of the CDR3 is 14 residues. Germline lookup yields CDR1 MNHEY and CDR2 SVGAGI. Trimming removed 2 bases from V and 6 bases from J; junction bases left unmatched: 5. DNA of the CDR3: TGTGCCAGCAGTTACCAAGCGGGACTTGATACGCAGTATTTT. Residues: CASSYQAGLDTQYF.

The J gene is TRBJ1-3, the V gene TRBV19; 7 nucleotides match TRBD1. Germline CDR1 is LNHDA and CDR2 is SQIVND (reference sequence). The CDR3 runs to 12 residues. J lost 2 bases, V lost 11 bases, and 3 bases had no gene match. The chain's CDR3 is CAGGTAGNTIYF. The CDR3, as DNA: TGTGCCGGCGGGACAGCTGGAAACACCATATATTTT.